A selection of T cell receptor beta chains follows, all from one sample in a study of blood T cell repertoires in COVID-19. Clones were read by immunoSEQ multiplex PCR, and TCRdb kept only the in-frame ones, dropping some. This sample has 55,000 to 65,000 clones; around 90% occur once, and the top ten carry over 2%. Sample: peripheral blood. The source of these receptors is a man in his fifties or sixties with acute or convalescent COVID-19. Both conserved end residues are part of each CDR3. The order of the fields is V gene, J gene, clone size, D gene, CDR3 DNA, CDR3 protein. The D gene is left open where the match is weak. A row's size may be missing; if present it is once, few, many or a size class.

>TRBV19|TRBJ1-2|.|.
TGTGCCAGTAGTAACAGGGACTATGGCTACACCTTC
CASSNRDYGYTF
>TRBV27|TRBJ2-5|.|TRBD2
TGTGCCAGCAGTTTACTAGCGGGAGGGGAGACCCAGTACTTC
CASSLLAGGETQYF
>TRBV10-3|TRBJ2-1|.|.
TGTGCCATCGGGGGGAGCGCCCAGGGGGATGAGCAGTTCTTC
CAIGGSAQGDEQFF
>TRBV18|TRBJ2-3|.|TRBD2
TGTGCCAGCTCACCACCGGTACTAGCGGGAGCCGTGGGGACAGATACGCAGTATTTT
CASSPPVLAGAVGTDTQYF
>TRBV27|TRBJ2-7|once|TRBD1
TGTGCCAGCAGGACAGGGTTCTACGAGCAGTACTTC
CASRTGFYEQYF
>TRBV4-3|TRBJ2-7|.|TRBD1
TGCGCCAGCAGCCCTGGGGGACAGGCCCTGCTCCCCCCCTACGAGCAGTACTTC
CASSPGGQALLPPYEQYF
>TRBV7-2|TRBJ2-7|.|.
TGTGCCAGCGCCCGGCAGATCCGGGACGAGCAGTACTTC
CASARQIRDEQYF
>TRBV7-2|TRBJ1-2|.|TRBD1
TGTGCCAGCATTTGGACAGGGGGCTCATATGGCTACACCTTC
CASIWTGGSYGYTF
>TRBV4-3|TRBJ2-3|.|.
TGCGCCAGCAGCCAAGCGGGTGCCAGCAGCGCGCAGTATTTT
CASSQAGASSAQYF
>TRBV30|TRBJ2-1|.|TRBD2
TGTGCCTTGCTAGCGGGAGAGCTTTACAATGAGCAGTTCTTC
CALLAGELYNEQFF
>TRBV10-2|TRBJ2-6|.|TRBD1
TGCGCCAGCAGTGATGGGACAGGGTCTGGGGCCAACGTCCTGACTTTC
CASSDGTGSGANVLTF
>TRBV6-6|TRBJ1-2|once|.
TGTGCCAGCAGTTACTCGGGCGACCTTGGAGGCTACACCTTC
CASSYSGDLGGYTF
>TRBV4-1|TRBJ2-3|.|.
TGCGCCAGCAGCCTACGAGCGGGTTTGGGAGATACGCAGTATTTT
CASSLRAGLGDTQYF
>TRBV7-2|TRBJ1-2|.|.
TGTGCCAGCAGCCTAGTTCCGGAGGGGCGAAACTATGGCTACACCTTC
CASSLVPEGRNYGYTF
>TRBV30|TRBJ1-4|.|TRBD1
TGTGCCTGGAGTGACGGGACAGGGGTTGAAAAACTGTTTTTT
CAWSDGTGVEKLFF